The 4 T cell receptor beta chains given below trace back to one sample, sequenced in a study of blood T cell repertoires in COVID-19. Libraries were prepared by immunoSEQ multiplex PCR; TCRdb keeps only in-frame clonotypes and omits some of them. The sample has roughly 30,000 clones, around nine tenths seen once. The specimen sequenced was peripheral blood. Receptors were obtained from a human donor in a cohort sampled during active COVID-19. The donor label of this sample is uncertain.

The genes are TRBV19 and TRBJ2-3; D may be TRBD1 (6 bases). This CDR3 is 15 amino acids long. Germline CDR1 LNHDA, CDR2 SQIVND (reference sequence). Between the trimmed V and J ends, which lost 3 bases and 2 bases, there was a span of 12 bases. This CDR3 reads CASSIGTLHTDTQYF. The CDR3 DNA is TGTGCCAGTAGTATCGGGACACTGCACACAGATACGCAGTATTTT.

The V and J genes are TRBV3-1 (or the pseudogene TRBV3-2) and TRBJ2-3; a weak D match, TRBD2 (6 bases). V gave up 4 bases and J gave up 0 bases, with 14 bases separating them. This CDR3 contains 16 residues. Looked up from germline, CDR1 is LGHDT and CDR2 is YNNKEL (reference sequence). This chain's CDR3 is CASSPLSGGSTDTQYF. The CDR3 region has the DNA TGTGCCAGCAGCCCCCTTTCTGGGGGGAGCACAGATACGCAGTATTTT.

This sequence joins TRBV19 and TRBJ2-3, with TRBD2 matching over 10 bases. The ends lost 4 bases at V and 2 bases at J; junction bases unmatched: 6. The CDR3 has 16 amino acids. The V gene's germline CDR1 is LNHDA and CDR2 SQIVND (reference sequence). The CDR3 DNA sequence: TGTGCCAGTAGTACCGAGCGGGGGGGGATCACAGATACGCAGTATTTT. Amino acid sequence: CASSTERGGITDTQYF. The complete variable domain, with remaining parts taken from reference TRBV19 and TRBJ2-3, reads DGGITQSPKYLFRKEGQNVTLSCEQNLNHDAMYWYRQDPGQGLRLIYYSQIVNDFQKGDIAEGYSVSREKKESFPLTVTSAQKNPTAFYLCASSTERGGITDTQYFGPGTRLTVL.

The chain's CDR3 is CASSFRGRTEAFF. The CDR3 DNA is TGTGCCAGCAGCTTTAGGGGTAGAACTGAAGCTTTCTTT. V and J are TRBV7-2 and TRBJ1-1; D perhaps matches TRBD1 (5 bases). V shed 3 bases and J shed 5 bases, with 10 bases lying between them. This CDR3 contains 13 residues. Germline V gene sequence: CDR1 SGHTA, CDR2 FQGNSA.